This T cell receptor beta chain was found in a study of human T cells and chemical hapten exposure. As to this clonotype: Its specificity is unknown.

General study points: The number of TCRs above 1 in 1000 frequency did not change after DPC sensitization.

The CDR3 totals 13 residues. V lost 3 bases and J 2 bases, leaving 9 bases between the germline ends. CDR1 is SQVTM and CDR2 is ANQGSEA in the germline V gene. The sample's time point: healthy volunteer bleed at 2 weeks. Whole blood, unfractionated, served as the material for total RNA extraction. How the authors handled the data: Counting gave a median of roughly 100,000 TCRs per sample, with values ranging from 23,224 to 690,600. MiXCR was run by TCRdb on the RACE reads, yielding one entry per CDR3 protein. For this entry, the V and J calls and clone size follow TCRdb and not the study's own pipeline. Seen here are 75,000 to 100,000 distinct CDR3 sequences, over 8% observed once, and the top ten hold 2.5% to 3%.

Sequencing used whole blood. The receptor was isolated from a female donor in good health. Some clones in this sample may be carry-over from other donors' samples. This chain connects TRBV29-1 to TRBJ2-3; D gene ambiguous. CDR3 residues: CSVDRRNTDTQYF. The CDR3 DNA sequence: TGCAGCGTTGATCGGCGGAACACAGATACGCAGTATTTT.